The next 21 T cell receptor beta chains were all read from a single sample in a study of cytotoxic CD8 clonotypes in ibrutinib-treated CLL. Some clones are missing from TCRdb's copy, which holds only in-frame ones; the method was immunoSEQ multiplex PCR. Of over 200,000 clones listed, 70% are singletons. Source: PBMCs, taken after 12 months of ibrutinib treatment. These receptors all come from a human donor with chronic lymphocytic leukemia.

This clone occurred once. The chain links TRBV6-1 to TRBJ1-3; perhaps TRBD1 as D (5 bases). V gave up 7 bases and J gave up 7 bases, with 14 bases separating them. Germline CDR1 MNHNS, CDR2 SASEGT. The CDR3 consists of 13 residues. CDR3 sequence (DNA): TGTGCCAGCATCCCCGGGGCAGTTAACACCATATATTTT. This gives the protein CASIPGAVNTIYF.

This rearrangement joins TRBV10-3 to TRBJ2-5; D unresolved. CDR1 and CDR2 from the germline V gene are ENHRY and SYGVKD. This CDR3 is built from 11 residues. V lost 6 bases to trimming and J lost 2 bases, with 4 bases between them. The CDR3 spells CAIRAQETQYF. DNA for the CDR3: TGTGCCATCAGAGCACAAGAGACCCAGTACTTC.

V and J are TRBV18 and TRBJ2-2, with 9 positions matching TRBD2. This CDR3 spans 17 amino acids. The germline gives CDR1 KGHSH, CDR2 LQKENI. V was clipped by 2 bases and J by 7 bases; unmatched bases: 11. The CDR3 loop is CASSPRRASGAHGELFF. The CDR3 DNA reads as TGTGCCAGCTCACCAAGAAGGGCTAGCGGGGCCCACGGGGAGCTGTTTTTT.

The gene calls are TRBV18 and TRBJ1-1; possibly TRBD1 for D (5 bases). The CDR3 runs 17 residues. V shed 2 bases and J shed 2 bases, with 18 bases lying between them. The germline V gene has CDR1 KGHSH and CDR2 LQKENI. CDR3 sequence (DNA): TGTGCCAGCTCACCAAGGAGGCAGGGTGGGGCTAACACTGAAGCTTTCTTT. It encodes CASSPRRQGGANTEAFF.

This clone appeared a few times. V and J are TRBV15 and TRBJ2-2; D not resolved. CDR3 size: 14 residues. CDR1 is LNHNV, CDR2 YYDKDF, per germline (reference sequence). The ends were cut back, 1 base at V and 4 bases at J, with 7 bases in the middle. The CDR3 DNA is TGTGCCACCAGCAGAGGGGTTTTCACCGGGGAGCTGTTTTTT. It encodes CATSRGVFTGELFF.

V gene TRBV19 combines with J gene TRBJ1-2; possibly TRBD1 for D (6 bases). CDR3 length: 17 amino acids. Trimming removed 2 bases at V and 3 bases at J, with 19 bases between. The germline V gene has CDR1 LNHDA and CDR2 SQIVND (reference sequence). The CDR3 sequence: CASSIFIGQRLDYGYTF. The CDR3 DNA reads as TGTGCCAGTAGTATATTCATCGGACAGAGGCTCGACTATGGCTACACCTTC.

The rearrangement uses TRBV5-4 and TRBJ2-5; no reliable D call. CDR3 length: 15 residues. Trimming took off 2 bases at V and 2 bases at J, with 13 bases between the two ends. In germline, CDR1 is SGHNT, CDR2 YYREEE (reference sequence). CDR3 nucleotide sequence: TGTGCCAGCAGCTTTTACGGCGGCAGTCAAGAGACCCAGTACTTC. Protein sequence: CASSFYGGSQETQYF.

The chain couples TRBV29-1 to TRBJ2-7; 7 bases align to TRBD1. Germline values: CDR1 SQVTM, CDR2 ANQGSEA. The CDR3 has 11 residues. After removal of 4 bases from V and 5 bases from J, the junction contained 2 bases not matched to a gene. CDR3 region: CSVARGNEQYF. The CDR3 nucleotides are TGCAGCGTTGCCAGGGGGAACGAGCAGTACTTC.

This clone counts as medium-sized. This chain uses TRBV11-2 with TRBJ1-2; no clear D. With 3 bases removed from V and 0 bases from J, the gap between germline ends came to 8 bases. Germline CDR1 SGHAT, CDR2 FQNNGV. The CDR3 sequence is 14 residues long. The CDR3 sequence: CASSLSGTNYGYTF. The CDR3 nucleotides are TGTGCCAGCAGCTTGTCGGGAACTAACTATGGCTACACCTTC.

This chain joins TRBV5-1 and TRBJ2-1; D is uncertain. The CDR3 runs to 15 residues. V shed 0 bases and J shed 7 bases, with 14 bases lying between them. The germline gives CDR1 SGHRS, CDR2 YFSETQ. Written as DNA, the CDR3 is TGCGCCAGCAGCTTGGGTTCGGTCCCCCGTAATGAGCAGTTCTTC. Amino acids: CASSLGSVPRNEQFF.

This chain connects TRBV7-2 to TRBJ1-5; perhaps TRBD1 as D (5 bases). The germline CDR1 and CDR2 sequences are SGHTA and FQGNSA. V lost 5 bases and J 0 bases, leaving 11 bases between the germline ends. The CDR3 runs 15 residues. CDR3 nucleotide sequence: TGTGCCAGCAGCGATGGACAAGTTAGCAATCAGCCCCAGCATTTT. It translates to CASSDGQVSNQPQHF. Drawing the rest from reference TRBV7-2 and TRBJ1-5, the complete variable domain is GAGVSQSPSNKVTEKGKDVELRCDPISGHTALYWYRQSLGQGLEFLIYFQGNSAPDKSGLPSDRFSAERTGGSVSTLTIQRTQQEDSAVYLCASSDGQVSNQPQHFGDGTRLSIL.

This sequence joins TRBV27 and TRBJ2-7, with a weak D call TRBD1 (6 bases). V lost 6 bases and J lost 3, with 12 bases in between. The CDR3 covers 13 residues. Germline V gene data show CDR1 as MNHEY and CDR2 as SMNVEV (reference sequence). The DNA for the CDR3 is TGTGCCAGCAGCCTCTCGACAGGCTACGAGCAGTACTTC. Its protein is CASSLSTGYEQYF.

The gene calls are TRBV27 and TRBJ2-3, with 8 bases that match TRBD2. The CDR3 has 17 residues. J lost 2 bases, V lost 4 bases, and 11 bases had no gene match. CDR1 is MNHEY, CDR2 SMNVEV, per germline (reference sequence). CDR3: CASSSLWLAGYTDTQYF. CDR3 DNA: TGTGCCAGCAGTTCCCTCTGGTTAGCGGGGTACACAGATACGCAGTATTTT.

V gene TRBV7-3 combines with J gene TRBJ2-7, with TRBD2 matching 9 bases. After removal of 0 bases from V and 2 bases from J, the junction contained 5 bases not matched to a gene. Per the germline V gene, CDR1 is SGHTA and CDR2 is FQGTGA. The CDR3 length is 16 residues. The CDR3, as DNA: TGTGCCAGCAGCTTAACGTTGGCGGGAGGGCCCTACGAGCAGTACTTC. Amino acids: CASSLTLAGGPYEQYF.

This chain uses TRBV30 with TRBJ2-2; D unclear. Germline values: CDR1 GTSNPN, CDR2 SVGIG (reference sequence). The CDR3 sequence is 12 residues long. V gave up 2 bases and J gave up 5 bases, with 6 bases separating them. The CDR3 protein is CAWSFLTGELFF. CDR3 sequence (DNA): TGTGCCTGGAGTTTTTTGACCGGGGAGCTGTTTTTT.

Only a few counts were recorded for this clone. A junction end diverges from the germline sequence, so it may reflect a read error. This chain uses TRBV2 with TRBJ2-7; 9 bases map to TRBD2. This CDR3 is 13 amino acids long. CDR1 SNHLY and CDR2 FYNNEI come from the germline V gene. The chain's CDR3 is CASSHRTSANADF. The CDR3, as DNA: TGTGCCAGCAGTCACCGGACTAGCGCGAATGCGGACTTC.

V gene TRBV4-1 combines with J gene TRBJ1-5; D may be TRBD1 (6 bases). V lost 1 base, J lost 0 bases, and 10 bases lay in between. Germline CDR1 MGHRA, CDR2 YSYEKL. This CDR3 comprises 16 residues. The CDR3 DNA reads TGCGCCAGCAGCCAAGTTCAGACAGGTAGCAATCAGCCCCAGCATTTT. Translation gives CASSQVQTGSNQPQHF.

J is TRBJ1-5 and V is TRBV9; D might be TRBD1 (5 bases). V was shortened by 0 bases and J by 7 bases, with 14 bases between the two germline ends. CDR3 length: 15 amino acids. Germline V lookup: CDR1 SGDLS, CDR2 YYNGEE. This CDR3 is CASSVAAGPGQPQHF. CDR3 DNA sequence: TGTGCCAGCAGCGTAGCGGCAGGGCCGGGGCAGCCCCAGCATTTT.

This rearrangement joins TRBV5-4 to TRBJ1-1, with 7 bases matching TRBD1. The CDR3 contains 15 residues. The germline V gene encodes CDR1 SGHNT and CDR2 YYREEE (reference sequence). V gave up 2 bases and J gave up 3 bases; unmatched junction bases: 7. CDR3 DNA sequence: TGTGCCAGCAGCTTTCGAGGGGGCAGGGACACTGAAGCTTTCTTT. Its protein product is CASSFRGGRDTEAFF.

For the CDR3, the DNA is TGTGCCAGCAGGGACAGTCAGAATCAGCCCCAGCATTTT. Protein product: CASRDSQNQPQHF. The V and J genes are TRBV2 and TRBJ1-5, with D possibly matching TRBD1 (6 bases). This CDR3 is 13 amino acids long. Germline-derived CDR1 and CDR2 are SNHLY and FYNNEI. V lost 6 bases to trimming and J lost 4 bases, with 10 bases between them. The full variable domain, rest sourced from reference TRBV2 and TRBJ1-5, is EPEVTQTPSHQVTQMGQEVILRCVPISNHLYFYWYRQILGQKVEFLVSFYNNEISEKSEIFDDQFSVERPDGSNFTLKIRSTKLEDSAMYFCASRDSQNQPQHFGDGTRLSIL.

The chain employs TRBV7-3 and TRBJ1-1; no definite D call. V lost 0 bases, J lost 4 bases, and 6 bases lay in between. There are 13 residues in the CDR3. CDR1 is SGHTA, CDR2 FQGTGA, per germline. CDR3 residues: CASSLTGPTEAFF. For the CDR3, the DNA is TGTGCCAGCAGCTTAACAGGGCCCACTGAAGCTTTCTTT.